A selection of T cell receptor beta chains follows, all from one sample in a study of resident and recirculating memory T cells in vitiligo. Produced via immunoSEQ multiplex PCR; TCRdb's table is partial and in-frame only. The sample has around 40,000 clones, about nine tenths seen once. Sequencing input: blood. These receptors were collected from a male donor with vitiligo. The CDR3 runs from the conserved cysteine through the conserved F or W. A D gene is named only where the DNA matches it firmly. A row's size may be missing; if present it is once, few, many or a size class.

>TRBJ2-2|16|once|TRBV9|-
TGTGCCAGCAGCGTAGGTCAGGGGTGGGATGCCGGGGAGCTGTTTTTT
CASSVGQGWDAGELFF
>TRBJ2-1|17|-|TRBV30|TRBD2
TGTGCCTGGAGTGTAGGGTGGGGGGGGAGCTCCTACAATGAGCAGTTCTTC
CAWSVGWGGSSYNEQFF
>TRBJ2-7|12|-|TRBV6-1|TRBD2
TGTTCCGGGGGGGGTAGGCGGGACGAGCAGTACTTC
CSGGGRRDEQYF
>TRBJ1-1|14|-|TRBV5-6|-
TGTGCCAGCAGCTTTGGGGCGATCTCCACTGAAGCTTTCTTT
CASSFGAISTEAFF
>TRBJ1-2|14|-|TRBV6-1|-
TGTGCCAGCAGTGAAAGGGCCGACAGGAACGGCTACACCTTC
CASSERADRNGYTF
>TRBJ2-1|16|-|TRBV6-1|-
TGTGCCAGCAGTGAATTGGCGGGCGCCCTCTACAATGAGCAGTTCTTC
CASSELAGALYNEQFF
>TRBJ2-3|15|-|TRBV10-3|TRBD2
TGTGCCATTAGCGATAGCGGGGGGCTTGGAGATACGCAGTATTTT
CAISDSGGLGDTQYF
>TRBJ2-3|19|-|TRBV7-2|TRBD2
TGTGCCAGCAGCTCAACCAGGGGTAGCGGGGGGCCGGTCACAGATACGCAGTATTTT
CASSSTRGSGGPVTDTQYF
>TRBJ2-1|15|-|TRBV5-1|-
TGCGCCAGCAGGGTATTGCAGAACTCCTACAATGAGCAGTTCTTC
CASRVLQNSYNEQFF
>TRBJ1-2|14|-|TRBV29-1|-
TGCAGCGTTCCCGCCCGCGGATCCCACTATGGCTACACCTTC
CSVPARGSHYGYTF
>TRBJ2-7|15|-|TRBV7-9|TRBD1
TGTGCCAGCAGCCTAGGACAGGGGTTGATCAACGAGCAGTACTTC
CASSLGQGLINEQYF
>TRBJ1-2|13|-|TRBV6-1|TRBD1
TGTGCCAGCAATGGACAGGAATTCTATGGCTACACCTTC
CASNGQEFYGYTF
>TRBJ2-5|16|-|TRBV11-1|-
TGTGCCAGCAGCTTTCGGGCTAGCCGGTACCAAGAGACCCAGTACTTC
CASSFRASRYQETQYF
>TRBJ2-7|13|-|TRBV7-2|-
TGTGCCAGCAGCTCCTCCGGGGCCTACGAGCAGTACTTC
CASSSSGAYEQYF
>TRBJ2-2|17|-|TRBV5-4|-
TGTGCCAGCAGCTTGGGGGCTAGCACAGCCGGGACCGGGGAGCTGTTTTTT
CASSLGASTAGTGELFF
>TRBJ1-2|16|-|TRBV4-1|TRBD1
TGCGCCAGCAGCCAAACGCCGGGACAGGGACCGGATGGCTACACCTTC
CASSQTPGQGPDGYTF
>TRBJ1-1|15|once|TRBV18|-
TGTGCCAGCTCACCACAGAGGAGTATGAACACTGAAGCTTTCTTT
CASSPQRSMNTEAFF
>TRBJ1-1|13|-|TRBV6-6|-
TGTGCCAGCAGTCAAACACGTTCCACTGAAGCTTTCTTT
CASSQTRSTEAFF
>TRBJ2-7|12|-|TRBV5-1|-
TGCGCCAGCAGGGAGGGCAGATACGAGCAGTACTTC
CASREGRYEQYF
>TRBJ2-7|14|-|TRBV5-5|-
TGTGCCAGCAGCTTGGCAGGGGCTTCCTACGAGCAGTACTTC
CASSLAGASYEQYF
>TRBJ1-2|14|few|TRBV12-5|-
TGTGCTAGTGGCATCCGACAAGGGGTCTATGGCTACACCTTC
CASGIRQGVYGYTF
>TRBJ1-2|14|-|TRBV10-3|-
TGTGCCATCACGGCGGCAGGGTCTAACTATGGCTACACCTTC
CAITAAGSNYGYTF
>TRBJ1-5|15|-|TRBV2|TRBD1
TGTGCCAGCAGTGGGAGGCGGACAGGGACTCAGCCCCAGCATTTT
CASSGRRTGTQPQHF
>TRBJ1-3|15|-|TRBV2|-
TGTGCCAGCAGTGAAGGGCCCTTCTCTGGAAACACCATATATTTT
CASSEGPFSGNTIYF
>TRBJ1-1|13|-|TRBV7-3|-
TGTGCCAGCAGCTTTTCGCGGAACACTGAAGCTTTCTTT
CASSFSRNTEAFF
>TRBJ1-1|17|-|TRBV7-2|TRBD1
TGTGCCAGCAGCCAAAGACAGGGTACCTACATGAACACTGAAGCTTTCTTT
CASSQRQGTYMNTEAFF
>TRBJ2-7|15|-|TRBV5-4|TRBD1
TGTGCCAGCACCCTAGACAGGGGGTCTTCCTACGAGCAGTACTTC
CASTLDRGSSYEQYF